Sequencing of this T cell receptor beta chain was carried out in a study of cytomegalovirus exposure and HLA in healthy donors. Across the study: Earlier findings included approximately 120 million unique TCR beta sequences obtained from 180 million or so T cells.

The PCR made use of 60 Vbeta and 13 Jbeta primers. The method was immunoSEQ multiplex PCR; TCRdb's version includes in-frame clones alone and lacks a portion of them. The table has 100,000 to 150,000 clones, about 73% seen once. As regards this clone: Its antigen is not identified.

Overall study results and limits: In an earlier analysis, most TCR beta V segments were productive about 87% or about 30% of the time. A later analysis revealed that TCR association rates differed between HLA loci, peaking at DRB1 and bottoming out at HLA-C. Exclusion as indistinguishable affected some V segments, including TRBV6-2 and TRBV6-3.

Per germline, CDR1 ENHRY and CDR2 SYGVKD. CDR3 length: 15 residues. The V gene end was trimmed by 8 bases and the J gene end by 0 bases; junction bases not matched to a gene: 4. The gene calls are TRBV10-3 and TRBJ2-6; 7 nucleotides align to TRBD1. The sample taken for sequencing was PBMCs. The TCR comes from a woman aged 40 to 49 in good health and CMV-seronegative. The DNA for the CDR3 is TGTGCCATCGCCTCAGGGGGCTCTGGGGCCAACGTCCTGACTTTC. It specifies CAIASGGSGANVLTF.